This T cell receptor (beta chain) derives from a study of monozygotic twins with inflammatory bowel disease. Whole-study results and caveats: IBD patients, compared with healthy twins, shared fewer clonotypes with others (especially with disease activity).

The CDR3 totals 15 residues. Germline CDR1 WSHSY, CDR2 SAAADI. TCRdb reprocessed the 5' RACE reads and keeps a single row for each CDR3 protein, giving no DNA. This table lists 300,000 to 400,000 distinct CDR3 sequences. No sorting of T cells preceded isolation of total RNA from whole blood. About this clonotype itself: Its target is unknown.

Sequenced sample: blood. This clonotype originated in a human donor with ulcerative colitis or Crohn's disease, or a healthy co-twin of an affected twin (not recorded which). This rearrangement joins TRBV10-2 to TRBJ2-7; the TCRdb D gene call, TRBD2, has no DNA to confirm it. The chain's CDR3 is CASRRLAGNSYEQYF.